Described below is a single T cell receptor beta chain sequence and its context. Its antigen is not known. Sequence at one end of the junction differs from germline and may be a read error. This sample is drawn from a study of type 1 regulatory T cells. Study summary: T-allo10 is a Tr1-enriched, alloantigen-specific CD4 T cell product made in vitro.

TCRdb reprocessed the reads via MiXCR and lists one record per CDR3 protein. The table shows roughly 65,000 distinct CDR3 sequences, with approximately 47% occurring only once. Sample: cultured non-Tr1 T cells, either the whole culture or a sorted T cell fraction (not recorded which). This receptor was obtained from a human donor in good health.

The CDR3 nucleotides are TGTGCCAGCAGCCCCTATTTGGACACCACCGGGGGGCTGTTTTTT. This codes for CASSPYLDTTGGLFF. This chain connects TRBV3-1 to TRBJ2-2; D possibly corresponds to TRBD2 (6 bases). The CDR3 runs to 15 residues. Germline lookup yields CDR1 LGHDT and CDR2 YNNKEL (reference sequence).